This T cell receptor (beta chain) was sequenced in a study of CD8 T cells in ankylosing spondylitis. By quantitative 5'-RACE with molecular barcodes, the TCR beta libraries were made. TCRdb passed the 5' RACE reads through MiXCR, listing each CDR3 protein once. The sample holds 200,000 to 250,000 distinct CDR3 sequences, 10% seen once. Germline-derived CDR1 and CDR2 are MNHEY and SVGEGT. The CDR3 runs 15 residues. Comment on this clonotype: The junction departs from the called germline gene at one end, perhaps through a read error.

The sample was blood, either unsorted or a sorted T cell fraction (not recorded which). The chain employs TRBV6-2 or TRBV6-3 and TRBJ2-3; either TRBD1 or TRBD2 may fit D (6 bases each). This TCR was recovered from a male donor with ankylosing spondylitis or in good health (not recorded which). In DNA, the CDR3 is TGTGCCAGCAGTTATACGGGGGCATACACAGATACGCAGTATTTC. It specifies CASSYTGAYTDTQYF.